The T cell receptor beta chain described here comes from a study of T cell responses to AZD1222 COVID-19 vaccine (dated by TCRdb to the early 2020s). Looking at the study overall: AZD1222 recipients with second doses at about 4 weeks or about 12 weeks were pooled, because spike-specific TCR depth and breadth did not differ between schedules. Trial participants were enrolled into age subgroups of 18-55, 56-69 and 70-plus years, which contained approximately 150, 28 and 58 TCR-sequenced participants, respectively. A total of over 230 trial participants underwent TCR sequencing, of whom 207 received two doses of AZD1222 and about 25 received two doses of the MenACWY control vaccine.

V sheds 0 bases and J sheds 6 bases, leaving 12 bases between their ends. Measured from the cysteine to the phenylalanine, the CDR3 is 16 residues long. Only CDR3 DNA is held: 48 bases, read in frame from base 1. CDR1 and CDR2 were assigned from the germline V gene as MNHEY and SVGAGI. What the authors observed across the whole study: Because no samples from the day 14 peak response were available, repertoires could be characterized only after the peak T cell response. The vaccine-associated CD4 TCRs covered the entire spike protein, and the dominant responses fell in regions 160-218 and 743-854. After two AZD1222 doses, both the breadth and the depth of spike-specific TCRs were significantly higher than at day 0 and than in MenACWY recipients. The 56-69-year group was small, and its depth increase did not reach significance, likely because of low power. Participants were mostly white British, with more females than males. The authors suggested clonal diversity may have been underestimated. Conclusions about previously exposed vaccinees are limited, since just five or six AZD1222 recipients were seropositive for SARS-CoV-2 at baseline. Nearly half of unique spike-specific TCRs reportedly recognized epitopes outside regions mutated in the B.1.351 and B.1.1.7 variants.

The CDR3 regions of human TCRbeta chains were analyzed by immunosequencing. On the study's bioinformatics: Repertoire TCRs were matched against a reference library of SARS-CoV-2-specific TCRs generated with the MIRA antigen-specificity platform. Breadth was defined as the fraction of unique TCRs that were SARS-CoV-2-associated, and depth was defined as the fraction of total T cells that were SARS-CoV-2-associated. Using the MIRA data, each spike-specific TCR was assigned both to the spike region to which the TCR was reactive and to a CD4 or CD8 class. Log10-transformed breadth and depth values were compared by one-way ANOVA with Sidak's multiple comparisons tests. Sourced from immuneACCESS, this table was stored by TCRdb with only in-frame sequences that have V and J called. A share of the clones is absent; for the studies checked, an unresolved V gene accounts for under half, and the remainder has no known explanation. The DNA gave D and trimming, while V, J and clone size come from that table. The sample includes about 160,000 clones, with over 75% observed a single time. Less than 1.6% of the sample is taken by the ten largest.

The time point label here, explained by the study, means: baseline before first vaccination. Samples from vaccinated people were obtained from the UK trials COV001 and COV002, which included a single-blind randomized controlled phase 2/3 trial of AZD1222 (ChAdOx1 nCoV-19) in healthy adults. For TCRbeta chain sequencing, PBMC samples from trial participants were taken at day 0 and at day 28 after the second dose. Turning to this clone: This receptor's antigen is unknown. Base-call qualities are not available, and no considerably larger clone is one nucleotide away.

The sequence was collected from an adult in good health. The input for sequencing was peripheral blood, taken on day 0 of AZD1222 vaccination. This receptor chain uses TRBV6-5 and TRBJ1-6; perhaps TRBD1 is the D gene, with 5 bases matching. Here is the DNA: TGTGCCAGCAGTTACTCGGGCAGGGTGGGTAATTCACCCCTCCACTTT. It is translated as CASSYSGRVGNSPLHF.